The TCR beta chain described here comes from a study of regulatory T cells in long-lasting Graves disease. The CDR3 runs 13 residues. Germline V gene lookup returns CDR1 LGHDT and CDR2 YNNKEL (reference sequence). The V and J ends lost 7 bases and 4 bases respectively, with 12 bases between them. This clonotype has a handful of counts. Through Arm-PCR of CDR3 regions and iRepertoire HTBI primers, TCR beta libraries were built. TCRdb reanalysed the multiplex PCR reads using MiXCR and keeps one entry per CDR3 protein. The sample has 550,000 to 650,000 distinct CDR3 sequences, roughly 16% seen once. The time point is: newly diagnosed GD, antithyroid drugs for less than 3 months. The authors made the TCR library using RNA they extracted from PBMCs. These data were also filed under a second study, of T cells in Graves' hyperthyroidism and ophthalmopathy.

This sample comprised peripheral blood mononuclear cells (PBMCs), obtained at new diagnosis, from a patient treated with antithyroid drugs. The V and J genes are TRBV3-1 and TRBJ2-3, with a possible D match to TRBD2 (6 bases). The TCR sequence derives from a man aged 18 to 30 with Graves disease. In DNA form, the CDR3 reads TGTGCCAGCACTTCCCGGGGGTCAGATACGCAGTATTTT. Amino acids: CASTSRGSDTQYF.